The present T cell receptor beta chain was sequenced within a study of chemoradiotherapy in HPV16-positive cancers. The germline gives CDR1 SGHNT, CDR2 YYREEE (reference sequence). This CDR3 region has 16 residues. The germline V and J ends were trimmed by 0 bases and 0 bases, with 9 bases remaining between them. The repertoire was sequenced with immunoSEQ multiplex PCR; TCRdb's copy has only in-frame clones and lacks some. The data hold tens of thousands of clones, with over 90% observed a single time. The starting material was blood, obtained from a patient who underwent chemoradiotherapy. This sequence joins TRBV5-4 and TRBJ2-2; a weak D match, TRBD2 (5 bases). The receptor was isolated from a human donor with HPV-associated anogenital cancer. The CDR3 nucleotides are TGTGCCAGCAGCTTGGAGGCGGGTGCGAACACCGGGGAGCTGTTTTTT. This encodes CASSLEAGANTGELFF.